These 10 T cell receptor beta chains originate from one sample sequenced in a study of blood T cell repertoires in COVID-19. Produced via immunoSEQ multiplex PCR; TCRdb's table is partial and in-frame only. The sample contains about 160,000 clones, around 80% of which appear only once. Specimen: peripheral blood. All receptors come from a man aged 55 to 70 with active or convalescent COVID-19.

V and J are TRBV6-2 or TRBV6-3 and TRBJ1-5; D remains unclear. V was cut by 0 bases and J by 0 bases, with 9 bases left in between. CDR1 and CDR2 from the germline V gene are MNHEY and SVGEGT. There are 16 residues in the CDR3. The DNA of the CDR3 is TGTGCCAGCAGTTACTCACGGTTATATAGCAATCAGCCCCAGCATTTT. Protein sequence: CASSYSRLYSNQPQHF.

The chain employs TRBV19 and TRBJ2-6; 10 positions agree with TRBD1. Germline V gives CDR1 LNHDA, CDR2 SQIVND (reference sequence). The V and J ends lost 9 bases and 1 base, in that order; junction bases with no gene match: 9. There are 17 residues in the CDR3. CDR3 protein: CASARDRGLSGANVLTF. The CDR3 region has the DNA TGTGCCAGCGCCCGGGACAGGGGTTTATCTGGGGCCAACGTCCTGACTTTC.

The chain uses TRBV24-1 and TRBJ2-1, with 16 bases that match TRBD2. CDR1 is KGHDR and CDR2 is SFDVKD in the germline V gene. Germline trimming cut 5 bases from V and 3 bases from J; bases unmatched to any gene: 9. The CDR3 spans 19 residues. CDR3 DNA: TGTGCCACCAGTGTCCCGGGACTAGCGGGAGGGTCGAACTACAATGAGCAGTTCTTC. It codes for CATSVPGLAGGSNYNEQFF.

In this sample, this clone turned up a few times. V usage is TRBV28 and J usage is TRBJ1-5; D is ambiguous. V lost 4 bases and J 0 bases, leaving 10 bases between the germline ends. The germline CDR1 and CDR2 sequences are MDHEN and SYDVKM. The CDR3 has 15 amino acids. CDR3 amino acids: CASSSYTNSNQPQHF. CDR3 nucleotides: TGTGCCAGCAGTTCTTACACCAATAGCAATCAGCCCCAGCATTTT.

This rearrangement joins TRBV5-4 to TRBJ2-7, with 11 bases that match TRBD2. The germline V gene has CDR1 SGHNT and CDR2 YYREEE (reference sequence). The CDR3 is 15 residues long. V lost 4 bases to trimming and J lost 2 bases; unmatched junction nucleotides: 5. The CDR3 reads CASSKTSGVPYEQYF. In nucleotides, the CDR3 is TGTGCCAGCAGCAAGACTAGCGGGGTTCCCTACGAGCAGTACTTC.

DNA of the CDR3: TGTGCCAGCAGCTGGGGACAGGGGGCGGATACGCAGTATTTT. Amino acids: CASSWGQGADTQYF. The chain uses TRBV7-9 and TRBJ2-3; 12 nucleotides align to TRBD1. The CDR3 is 14 amino acids. Trimming at V came to 4 bases and at J to 6 bases, leaving 2 bases not matched to a gene. The germline CDR1 and CDR2 sequences are SEHNR and FQNEAQ (reference sequence).

The gene calls are TRBV29-1 and TRBJ2-1; TRBD2 matches 7 bases. CDR1 is SQVTM, CDR2 ANQGSEA, per germline. Trimming at V came to 4 bases and at J to 1 base, leaving 7 bases not matched to a gene. The CDR3 contains 15 residues. CDR3 region: CSVVLRENSYNEQFF. The DNA for the CDR3 is TGCAGCGTTGTTCTGCGGGAGAATTCCTACAATGAGCAGTTCTTC.

V is TRBV3-1 (or the pseudogene TRBV3-2) and J is TRBJ2-1; no definite D call. The CDR3 is 13 residues long. The germline V gene has CDR1 LGHDT and CDR2 YNNKEL (reference sequence). Between the trimmed V and J ends, which lost 4 bases and 5 bases, there was a span of 9 bases. CDR3 bases: TGTGCCAGCAGCCCCTACCCGCACAATGAGCAGTTCTTC. Its translation: CASSPYPHNEQFF.

The chain employs TRBV18 and TRBJ2-7, with 8 bases aligning to TRBD1. The CDR3 extends over 14 amino acids. Trimming cost V 1 base and J 7 bases; bases outside gene matches: 6. The germline CDR1 and CDR2 sequences are KGHSH and LQKENI. CDR3 DNA sequence: TGTGCCAGCTCACCACGGACAGGGTCTGATGAGCAGTACTTC. Amino acid sequence: CASSPRTGSDEQYF.

The rearrangement joins TRBV15 to TRBJ2-1, with TRBD2 identical over 7 bases. V gave up 2 bases and J gave up 5 bases; unmatched junction bases: 3. There are 14 residues in the CDR3. Germline CDR1 and CDR2: LNHNV and YYDKDF (reference sequence). The CDR3 reads CATSRLGTNNEQFF. The DNA for the CDR3 is TGTGCCACCAGCAGACTCGGGACTAACAATGAGCAGTTCTTC.